A single sample gave rise to the 28 T cell receptor beta chains below, sequenced in a study of Graves' ophthalmopathy and Graves' hyperthyroidism. The sequenced template was RNA, covering the TCR beta CDR3 region. An initial RT-PCR round employing HTBI primers preceded a second-round multiplex PCR. TCRdb re-derived calls from the multiplex PCR reads in MiXCR, one entry per CDR3 protein. The table records 40,000 to 50,000 distinct CDR3 sequences, 50% to 65% of them present only once. The sequenced sample consisted of peripheral blood. The receptors were sampled from an adult man with Graves' ophthalmopathy.

The J gene is TRBJ2-5, the V gene TRBV29-1; 7 bases map to TRBD1. Germline assignment: CDR1 SQVTM and CDR2 ANQGSEA. Trimming removed 3 bases from V and 0 bases from J; junction bases left unmatched: 1. This CDR3 contains 13 residues. The CDR3 bases are TGCAGCGTTGAGGACAGGTACCAAGAGACCCAGTACTTC. It is translated as CSVEDRYQETQYF.

This clonotype was observed at least ten times. The chain uses TRBV20-1 and TRBJ2-3, with TRBD2 identical over 8 bases. V shed 6 bases, J shed 6 bases, and the junction held 2 bases outside the gene matches. The CDR3 consists of 11 residues. Germline V CDR1 and CDR2: DFQATT, SNEGSKA (reference sequence). CDR3 coding DNA: TGCAGTGCCGGGGGGGAGGATACGCAGTATTTT. It yields the protein CSAGGEDTQYF.

This clonotype was counted only a few times. The chain combines TRBV20-1 with TRBJ2-7, with 11 bases identical to TRBD1. Per germline, CDR1 DFQATT and CDR2 SNEGSKA (reference sequence). This CDR3 spans 14 amino acids. V lost 3 bases and J lost 1; bases outside the gene matches: 2. The CDR3 DNA is TGCAGTGCTAGGGGACAGGGGGGGTCCTACGAGCAGTACTTC. It specifies CSARGQGGSYEQYF.

The chain recombines TRBV12-3 or TRBV12-4 with TRBJ1-2; perhaps TRBD1 as D (5 bases). CDR3 length equals 15 residues. V was trimmed by 7 bases and J by 3 bases, leaving 18 bases between them. CDR3 in DNA: TGTGCCAGCACCAGCGCGGGGGTACGAGACTATGGCTACACCTTC. Residues: CASTSAGVRDYGYTF.

This sequence joins TRBV10-1 and TRBJ1-1, with 9 bases aligning to TRBD1. The germline gives CDR1 WNHNN, CDR2 SYGVQD (reference sequence). V was pared by 6 bases and J by 5 bases, with 7 bases of the junction left unmatched. There are 14 residues in the CDR3. The CDR3 DNA reads as TGCGCCAGCAGCCCCGGGACAGGGAGGACTGAAGCTTTCTTT. This gives the protein CASSPGTGRTEAFF.

The chain couples TRBV20-1 to TRBJ1-5, with TRBD1 identical over 8 bases. Trimming cost V 5 bases and J 1 base; bases outside gene matches: 7. Germline loops: CDR1 DFQATT, CDR2 SNEGSKA (reference sequence). The CDR3 extends over 15 amino acids. CDR3 coding DNA: TGCAGTGCTGAGAGGACAGGGCGAAGCAATCAGCCCCAGCATTTT. Translated: CSAERTGRSNQPQHF.

This clonotype was seen once. The conserved final phenylalanine or tryptophan is absent from the CDR3, which likely points to a read error. It is unclear where the CDR3 begins or ends on the DNA, so no DNA is shown, and the CDR3 is as TCRdb lists it. The chain is built from TRBV6-4 and TRBJ2-3; the table calls TRBD2, which could not be checked here. The CDR3 extends over 9 residues, inclusive of both ends. The germline V gene encodes CDR1 MRHNA and CDR2 SNTAGT. This CDR3 reads CASRGGLAG.

Notes on this clonotype: A junction end diverges from the germline sequence, so it may reflect a read error. The chain links TRBV20-1 to TRBJ2-3; no definite D call. Germline V gene data show CDR1 as DFQATT and CDR2 as SNEGSKA (reference sequence). The CDR3 is 14 residues long. CDR3 residues: CNARRSGVGDTQYF. In nucleotides, the CDR3 is TGCAATGCTAGACGGTCTGGCGTAGGTGATACGCAGTATTTT.

This clonotype counts as medium-sized (0.01 to 0.1%). The gene calls are TRBV5-1 and TRBJ1-2; D unclear. Germline values: CDR1 SGHRS, CDR2 YFSETQ. V lost 4 bases and J 1 base, leaving 2 bases between the germline ends. This CDR3 is 11 amino acids long. The CDR3 here is CASSNNYGYTF. Here the CDR3 DNA reads TGCGCCAGCAGCAATAACTATGGCTACACCTTC.

Ten or more counts support this clonotype. The chain carries TRBV28 and TRBJ2-3, with TRBD2 as a possible D gene (6 bases). The CDR3 runs 14 residues. The ends were cut back, 6 bases at V and 3 bases at J, with 13 bases in the middle. CDR1 is MDHEN and CDR2 is SYDVKM in the germline V gene. In nucleotides, the CDR3 is TGTGCCAGCAGGCCGGGACTCTCTACAGATACGCAGTATTTT. Amino acids: CASRPGLSTDTQYF.

This clonotype was observed at least ten times. This rearrangement joins TRBV18 to TRBJ2-5; no firm D call. This CDR3 is built from 11 residues. CDR1 is KGHSH and CDR2 is LQKENI in the germline V gene. Trimming removed 3 bases from V and 5 bases from J, with 4 bases in between. CDR3 sequence (DNA): TGTGCCAGCTCACCCCAGGAGACCCAGTACTTC. Its protein product is CASSPQETQYF.

At least ten counts were recorded for this clonotype. This chain joins TRBV3-1 and TRBJ1-2; weak D call: TRBD1 (5 bases). Germline values: CDR1 LGHDT, CDR2 YNNKEL (reference sequence). CDR3 length: 13 residues. V dropped 1 base and J dropped 7 bases, with 10 bases sitting between them. As DNA, the CDR3 is TGTGCCAGCAGCCAAGTATCCGGGGGTGGCTACACCTTC. As protein: CASSQVSGGGYTF.

This clonotype was recorded a few times. The V gene is TRBV24-1, the J gene TRBJ2-2, with TRBD2 identical over 11 bases. V lost 4 bases, J lost 6 bases, and 3 bases stayed unmatched. This CDR3 contains 15 residues. The V gene's germline CDR1 is KGHDR and CDR2 SFDVKD. CDR3: CATSDHSGRAGELFF. The CDR3 nucleotides are TGTGCCACCAGTGACCATAGCGGGAGGGCCGGGGAGCTGTTTTTT.

This clonotype was observed at least ten times. The DNA of the CDR3 is TGTGCCAGCAGCAGGGTGGGATCGACCTACGAGCAGTACTTC. This translates into CASSRVGSTYEQYF. This sequence joins TRBV9 and TRBJ2-7; no clear D. V lost 4 bases, J lost 2 bases, and 13 bases lay in between. CDR3 length: 14 residues. Germline V lookup: CDR1 SGDLS, CDR2 YYNGEE.

The chain joins TRBV29-1 to TRBJ2-5, with TRBD1 identical over 7 bases. The germline CDR1 and CDR2 sequences are SQVTM and ANQGSEA. The CDR3 loop spans 13 amino acids. The V segment lost 6 bases and the J segment 9 bases; nucleotides outside the gene matches: 13. The CDR3: CSVGEGGGQPQYF. DNA of the CDR3: TGCAGCGTGGGGGAAGGGGGCGGTCAGCCCCAGTACTTC.

On this clonotype itself: One end of the junction does not line up with germline, which may come from a read error. The rearrangement uses TRBV11-3 and TRBJ1-2; D perhaps matches TRBD1 (6 bases). Germline CDR1 SGHNT, CDR2 YENEEA. The CDR3 contains 15 residues. CDR3 nucleotide sequence: TGTGCCAGCAGCCTAGAGAATGCGGGGGGCGGTGGCTACACCTTC. Protein sequence: CASSLENAGGGGYTF.

The chain has TRBV5-4 and TRBJ2-7, with 10 bases fitting TRBD1. Looked up from germline, CDR1 is SGHNT and CDR2 is YYREEE (reference sequence). Trimming removed 1 base from V and 5 bases from J; junction bases left unmatched: 3. The CDR3 extends over 14 amino acids. CDR3 amino acids: CASSLRQGADEQYF. As DNA, the CDR3 is TGTGCCAGCAGCTTGAGACAGGGGGCGGACGAGCAGTACTTC.

This clonotype was picked up many times. The chain recombines TRBV6-5 with TRBJ2-2, with TRBD2 identical over 12 bases. This CDR3 is 17 amino acids long. Per germline, CDR1 MNHEY and CDR2 SVGAGI. V was clipped by 2 bases and J by 5 bases; unmatched bases: 6. CDR3 nucleotides: TGTGCCAGCAGTTACGCTAGCGGGAGGGCCGATACCGGGGAGCTGTTTTTT. Amino acid sequence: CASSYASGRADTGELFF.

This clonotype was counted many times. A clone one base away is much larger, so this may be a read error. J is TRBJ2-1 and V is TRBV5-1; 8 nucleotides line up with TRBD2. Germline V CDR1 and CDR2: SGHRS, YFSETQ. The CDR3 is made up of 14 amino acids. Trimming removed 6 bases from V and 6 bases from J; junction bases left unmatched: 8. Here the CDR3 reads CASKGLVSPNEQFF. The CDR3 DNA is TGCGCCAGCAAGGGACTAGTCTCCCCCAATGAGCAGTTCTTC.

This clonotype has a count of ten or more. The chain combines TRBV20-1 with TRBJ2-3; 10 bases are a match to TRBD2. The V gene's germline CDR1 is DFQATT and CDR2 SNEGSKA (reference sequence). The CDR3 contains 15 residues. V gave up 6 bases and J gave up 2 bases; unmatched junction bases: 8. Here the CDR3 reads CSADSGRTNTDTQYF. DNA of the CDR3: TGCAGTGCCGATAGCGGGAGGACTAACACAGATACGCAGTATTTT.

This clonotype was counted many times. This chain connects TRBV13 to TRBJ1-1, with D unclear. The V end was cut by 4 bases, the J end by 4 bases, with 16 bases between. The CDR3 length is 15 residues. In germline, CDR1 is PRHDT, CDR2 FYEKMQ (reference sequence). The CDR3 loop is CASSSPQHWSTEAFF. The CDR3 DNA reads TGTGCCAGCAGCTCCCCTCAGCATTGGAGCACTGAAGCTTTCTTT.

This clonotype was picked up one time. The J gene is TRBJ2-1, the V gene TRBV2; 9 bases match TRBD2. Germline V gene lookup returns CDR1 SNHLY and CDR2 FYNNEI. This CDR3 has 16 residues. V shed 1 base and J 3 bases; nucleotides not matched to a gene: 4. CDR3: CASSEDSGRCYNEQFF. The CDR3 DNA reads as TGTGCCAGCAGTGAAGACAGCGGGAGGTGCTACAATGAGCAGTTCTTC.

This rearrangement joins TRBV5-8 to TRBJ1-2; D unclear. The length of the CDR3 is 15 residues. Germline-derived CDR1 and CDR2 are SGHTS and YDEGEE. Trimming stripped 6 bases from V and 5 bases from J, with 20 bases between. CDR3 residues: CASNPVRTIRYGYTF. CDR3 in DNA: TGTGCCAGCAACCCTGTCCGGACTATACGATATGGCTACACCTTC.

The chain is built from TRBV4-1 and TRBJ2-7, with 14 bases that match TRBD2. The CDR3 sequence is 18 residues long. Germline lookup yields CDR1 MGHRA and CDR2 YSYEKL. The J segment lost 0 bases and the V segment lost 2 bases, leaving 6 bases of the junction unmatched. The CDR3 region is CASSQIGLAGGRSYEQYF. In DNA form, the CDR3 reads TGCGCCAGCAGCCAAATAGGACTAGCGGGGGGACGCTCCTACGAGCAGTACTTC.

The chain recombines TRBV5-1 with TRBJ2-1; TRBD2 agrees at 9 bases. CDR1 and CDR2 (germline): SGHRS, YFSETQ. V dropped 4 bases and J dropped 1; count of bases not matched to a gene: 9. This CDR3 has 17 residues. The DNA for the CDR3 is TGCGCCAGCAGCCGCCACCTAGCGGGGTCATCCTACAATGAGCAGTTCTTC. Protein product: CASSRHLAGSSYNEQFF. Supplemented by reference TRBV5-1 and TRBJ2-1, the full variable domain reads KAGVTQTPRYLIKTRGQQVTLSCSPISGHRSVSWYQQTPGQGLQFLFEYFSETQRNKGNFPGRFSGRQFSNSRSEMNVSTLELGDSALYLCASSRHLAGSSYNEQFFGPGTRLTVL.

V gene TRBV5-6 combines with J gene TRBJ2-5; the D is unclear. There are 16 residues in the CDR3. From germline, CDR1 is SGHDT and CDR2 YYEEEE. Trimming removed 4 bases at V and 0 bases at J, with 16 bases between. The CDR3 DNA reads TGTGCCAGCAGCCAAGATGCGAACTACAACCAAGAGACCCAGTACTTC. Translation gives CASSQDANYNQETQYF.

The genes are TRBV12-3 or TRBV12-4 and TRBJ1-4; perhaps TRBD1 as D (5 bases). This CDR3 region has 13 residues. CDR3 protein: CVGSFGTNEELFF. The CDR3 bases are TGTGTCGGCAGTTTCGGGACCAATGAAGAGCTGTTTTTT.

This clonotype is medium-sized by share. The chain recombines TRBV20-1 with TRBJ1-1; no reliable D call. Trimming took 6 bases from V and 1 from J, leaving 6 bases between them. CDR3 length: 11 residues. Germline V gene sequence: CDR1 DFQATT, CDR2 SNEGSKA (reference sequence). The CDR3 coding sequence is TGCAGTGCACACAGGAACACTGAAGCTTTCTTT. This gives the protein CSAHRNTEAFF.